This T cell receptor beta chain was identified in a study of neoadjuvant nivolumab and ipilimumab in lung cancer. The table lists this clone with a few counts. Using immunoSEQ multiplex PCR, the repertoire was profiled, and TCRdb retains in-frame clones only, with some absent. There are tens of thousands of clones in the sample; 80% to 90% occur only once, and around 3.7% lies in the top ten. Germline V CDR1 and CDR2: SGHRS, YFSETQ. There are 13 residues in the CDR3. Trimming removed 6 bases from V and 8 bases from J, with 16 bases in between. This sample comprised blood, obtained before neoadjuvant nivolumab, alone or with ipilimumab. The chain recombines TRBV5-1 with TRBJ2-3; a weak D match, TRBD2 (5 bases). This receptor was obtained from an adult with non-small cell lung cancer. Some clones in this sample may be carry-over from other donors' samples. CDR3 DNA sequence: TGCGCCAGCAACGAGATCCTCCGGGGTACGCAGTATTTT. The encoded protein is CASNEILRGTQYF.